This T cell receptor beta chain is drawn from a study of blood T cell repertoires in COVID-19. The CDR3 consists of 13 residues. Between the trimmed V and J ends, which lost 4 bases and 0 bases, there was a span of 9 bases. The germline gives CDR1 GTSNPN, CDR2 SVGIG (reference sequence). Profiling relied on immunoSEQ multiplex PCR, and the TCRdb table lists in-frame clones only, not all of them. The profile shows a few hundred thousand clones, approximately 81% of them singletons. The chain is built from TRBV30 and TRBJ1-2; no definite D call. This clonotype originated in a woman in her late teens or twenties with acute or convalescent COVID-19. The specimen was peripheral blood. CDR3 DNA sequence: TGTGCCTGGACCGATGTAGCTAACTATGGCTACACCTTC. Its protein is CAWTDVANYGYTF.